These 23 T cell receptor beta chains originate from one sample sequenced in a study of cytomegalovirus exposure and HLA in healthy donors. Primers for the PCR totalled 60 Vbeta and 13 Jbeta. This table comes from immunoSEQ multiplex PCR, and its TCRdb copy is limited to in-frame clones, with some not included. Of approximately 110,000 clones listed, around 80% are singletons. What was sequenced was PBMCs. These receptors originate from a man aged 45-60 years in good health and CMV-seronegative.

This sequence joins TRBV25-1 and TRBJ1-3; no firm D call. This CDR3 spans 12 amino acids. CDR1 and CDR2 from the germline V gene are MGHDK and SYGVNS. Trimming took 5 bases from V and 4 from J, leaving 6 bases between them. The CDR3 bases are TGTGCCAGCAGTCGAGTAGGAAACACCATATATTTT. Its protein product is CASSRVGNTIYF.

CDR3 in amino acids: CASSLATGTGNNEQFF. The CDR3 DNA sequence: TGTGCCAGCAGTCTGGCGACCGGGACAGGGAACAATGAGCAGTTCTTC. This chain links TRBV28 with TRBJ2-1; 9 nucleotides match TRBD1. The CDR3 has 16 amino acids. CDR1 is MDHEN, CDR2 SYDVKM, per germline. Trimming removed 5 bases from V and 5 bases from J; junction bases left unmatched: 10. The whole variable domain, remainder taken from reference TRBV28 and TRBJ2-1, is DVKVTQSSRYLVKRTGEKVFLECVQDMDHENMFWYRQDPGLGLRLIYFSYDVKMKEKGDIPEGYSVSREKKERFSLILESASTNQTSMYLCASSLATGTGNNEQFFGPGTRLTVL.

The V and J genes are TRBV19 and TRBJ2-2, with TRBD1 matching over 11 bases. The CDR3 has 15 residues. Trimming removed 4 bases from V and 7 bases from J; junction bases left unmatched: 5. Germline V gene data show CDR1 as LNHDA and CDR2 as SQIVND (reference sequence). The CDR3 loop reads CASSRGQGVIGELFF. The CDR3 DNA reads TGTGCCAGTAGTAGGGGACAGGGGGTTATCGGGGAGCTGTTTTTT.

The V and J genes are TRBV6-6 and TRBJ1-1; weak D call: TRBD1 (6 bases). The CDR3 runs to 14 residues. Trimming shortened V by 11 bases and J by 2 bases, and 18 bases separated the two germline ends. The germline V gene encodes CDR1 MNHNY and CDR2 SVGAGI (reference sequence). The CDR3 reads CAGGSGTENTEAFF. CDR3 nucleotide sequence: TGTGCCGGGGGCTCCGGGACGGAAAACACTGAAGCTTTCTTT.

In its sample, this clone was seen a few times. This chain joins TRBV5-4 and TRBJ1-1, with TRBD1 identical over 8 bases. J gave up 1 base and V 10 bases, and 12 bases lay outside the gene matches. Germline V lookup: CDR1 SGHNT, CDR2 YYREEE (reference sequence). The CDR3 sequence is 15 residues long. The CDR3 protein is CADHRQGMRNTEAFF. The CDR3 region has the DNA TGTGCCGACCATAGACAGGGGATGAGGAACACTGAAGCTTTCTTT.

The chain has TRBV27 and TRBJ2-1, with a weak D call TRBD2 (5 bases). The CDR3 loop spans 13 amino acids. Trimming stripped 4 bases from V and 5 bases from J, with 9 bases between. Germline loops: CDR1 MNHEY, CDR2 SMNVEV (reference sequence). DNA of the CDR3: TGTGCCAGCAGTTCGGGGTACAACAATGAGCAGTTCTTC. As protein: CASSSGYNNEQFF.

The chain links TRBV27 to TRBJ1-4; possibly TRBD1 for D (6 bases). CDR1 is MNHEY and CDR2 is SMNVEV in the germline V gene (reference sequence). The CDR3 runs to 14 residues. Trimming removed 7 bases at V and 6 bases at J, with 15 bases between. In DNA form, the CDR3 reads TGTGCCAGCAAGTTTCGTGGGGGCGATGAAAAACTGTTTTTT. Its translation is CASKFRGGDEKLFF.

The chain carries TRBV9 and TRBJ2-3, with D perhaps TRBD2 (6 bases). CDR1 SGDLS and CDR2 YYNGEE come from the germline V gene. Trimming left V 4 bases short and J 5 bases short, with 14 bases between. The CDR3 runs to 14 residues. The CDR3 reads CASSLGGVGDTQYF. DNA of the CDR3: TGTGCCAGCAGCCTAGGCGGGGTGGGAGATACGCAGTATTTT.

The rearrangement links TRBV6-1 to TRBJ1-2; D is unresolved. Between the trimmed V and J ends, which lost 0 bases and 2 bases, there was a span of 4 bases. The CDR3 totals 13 residues. Germline V gene sequence: CDR1 MNHNS, CDR2 SASEGT. CDR3 sequence (DNA): TGTGCCAGCAGTGAAGCTGGCAACTATGGCTACACCTTC. It encodes CASSEAGNYGYTF.

The J gene is TRBJ1-1, the V gene TRBV19, with D perhaps TRBD1 (6 bases). Germline values: CDR1 LNHDA, CDR2 SQIVND (reference sequence). The germline V and J ends were trimmed by 4 bases and 4 bases, with 16 bases remaining between them. The CDR3 covers 15 residues. The CDR3 protein is CASSRGGNEGTEAFF. CDR3 nucleotides: TGTGCCAGTAGTAGGGGGGGCAATGAGGGCACTGAAGCTTTCTTT.

The V gene is TRBV5-8, the J gene TRBJ2-3; 8 bases align to TRBD2. Losses at the gene ends were 1 base for V and 0 bases for J; bases not matched to a gene: 4. The CDR3 runs 16 residues. Germline-derived CDR1 and CDR2 are SGHTS and YDEGEE. CDR3 nucleotides: TGTGCCAGCAGCTTGCGAGCGGGGGCTAGCACAGATACGCAGTATTTT. Its protein product is CASSLRAGASTDTQYF. Drawing the rest from reference TRBV5-8 and TRBJ2-3, the complete variable domain is EAGVTQSPTHLIKTRGQQATLRCSPISGHTSVYWYQQALGLGLQFLLWYDEGEERNRGNFPPRFSGRQFPNYSSELNVNALELEDSALYLCASSLRAGASTDTQYFGPGTRLTVL.

The J gene is TRBJ2-7, the V gene TRBV18; tentative D call: TRBD1 (5 bases). V was cut by 4 bases and J by 4 bases, with 17 bases left in between. CDR1 and CDR2 (germline): KGHSH, LQKENI. The CDR3 consists of 15 residues. The CDR3 sequence is CASSLHPGQRYEQYF. CDR3 in DNA: TGTGCCAGCTCACTCCATCCCGGACAACGATACGAGCAGTACTTC.

This clone has just one count. The chain links TRBV11-2 to TRBJ2-1, with D possibly matching TRBD1 (6 bases). Germline CDR1 SGHAT, CDR2 FQNNGV. V lost 1 base, J lost 0 bases, and 10 bases lay in between. This CDR3 region has 16 residues. CDR3 bases: TGTGCCAGCAGCTTAGGGACAGCGACCTCCTACAATGAGCAGTTCTTC. Its translation is CASSLGTATSYNEQFF. Looking up the rest from reference TRBV11-2 and TRBJ2-1 gives the full variable domain: EAGVAQSPRYKIIEKRQSVAFWCNPISGHATLYWYQQILGQGPKLLIQFQNNGVVDDSQLPKDRFSAERLKGVDSTLKIQPAKLEDSAVYLCASSLGTATSYNEQFFGPGTRLTVL.

This clone appeared a few times. The rearrangement links TRBV5-6 to TRBJ2-1; 7 nucleotides align to TRBD1. From germline, CDR1 is SGHDT and CDR2 YYEEEE. The ends lost 1 base at V and 9 bases at J; junction bases unmatched: 10. This CDR3 contains 15 residues. The CDR3 DNA sequence: TGTGCCAGCAGCTTGATCACGCACACAGGGGTTGAGCAGTTCTTC. The encoded protein is CASSLITHTGVEQFF.

The chain employs TRBV5-6 and TRBJ2-1; D is possibly TRBD1 (5 bases). CDR3 size: 15 residues. The germline V and J ends were trimmed by 3 bases and 10 bases, with 20 bases remaining between them. Germline V gives CDR1 SGHDT, CDR2 YYEEEE. CDR3 loop: CASSSYPEGDWEQFF. The CDR3 DNA follows: TGTGCCAGCAGCTCGTATCCGGAAGGGGATTGGGAGCAGTTCTTC.

The CDR3 bases are TGTGCCAGCAGTCAAGACCGGGACTTCCAAGAGACCCAGTACTTC. Amino acid sequence: CASSQDRDFQETQYF. The genes are TRBV6-5 and TRBJ2-5; maybe TRBD2 (6 bases). There are 15 residues in the CDR3. The V end lost 5 bases, the J end lost 1 base, and 14 bases lay between the germline ends. CDR1 MNHEY and CDR2 SVGAGI come from the germline V gene.

The chain employs TRBV28 and TRBJ1-2; unclear D gene. Germline values: CDR1 MDHEN, CDR2 SYDVKM. Trimming took 7 bases from V and 5 from J, leaving 8 bases between them. CDR3 length: 11 amino acids. CDR3 residues: CASTGLYGYTF. Here the CDR3 DNA reads TGTGCCAGCACCGGACTATATGGCTACACCTTC.

The chain carries TRBV6-5 and TRBJ1-2; D call uncertain. The germline V and J ends were trimmed by 2 bases and 0 bases, with 10 bases remaining between them. The CDR3 is 15 amino acids. The germline gives CDR1 MNHEY, CDR2 SVGAGI. CDR3 amino acids: CASSYEIEANYGYTF. The CDR3 bases are TGTGCCAGCAGTTACGAGATAGAAGCTAACTATGGCTACACCTTC.

The table lists this clone with a few counts. This chain joins TRBV28 and TRBJ1-4; a weak D match, TRBD1 (6 bases). The CDR3 length is 10 residues. V lost 6 bases to trimming and J lost 12 bases, with 8 bases between them. CDR1 is MDHEN and CDR2 is SYDVKM in the germline V gene. The CDR3 DNA reads TGTGCCAGCAGCAGGGGTCAACTGTTTTTT. Amino acid sequence: CASSRGQLFF.

This clone showed up just a few times. The chain has TRBV19 and TRBJ1-5; 8 nucleotides line up with TRBD1. This CDR3 has 14 residues. CDR1 is LNHDA and CDR2 is SQIVND in the germline V gene (reference sequence). Trimming cost V 11 bases and J 7 bases; bases outside gene matches: 13. The chain's CDR3 is CAGRAQGAHQPQHF. The CDR3 nucleotides are TGTGCCGGGCGAGCTCAGGGGGCGCACCAGCCCCAGCATTTT.

The rearrangement uses TRBV9 and TRBJ2-1, with 12 bases fitting TRBD2. The CDR3 covers 15 residues. Germline assignment: CDR1 SGDLS and CDR2 YYNGEE. V trimming: 2 bases; J trimming: 6 bases; junction bases outside the gene matches: 3. In DNA form, the CDR3 reads TGTGCCAGCAGCGTGGCTAGCGGGGGGGCCAATGAGCAGTTCTTC. As protein: CASSVASGGANEQFF. The entire variable domain, with the rest obtained from reference TRBV9 and TRBJ2-1, is as follows: DSGVTQTPKHLITATGQRVTLRCSPRSGDLSVYWYQQSLDQGLQFLIQYYNGEERAKGNILERFSAQQFPDLHSELNLSSLELGDSALYFCASSVASGGANEQFFGPGTRLTVL.

V gene TRBV7-9 combines with J gene TRBJ1-5; possibly TRBD1 for D (6 bases). The CDR3 totals 15 residues. CDR1 SEHNR and CDR2 FQNEAQ come from the germline V gene (reference sequence). Trimming removed 5 bases from V and 4 bases from J, with 15 bases in between. DNA of the CDR3: TGTGCCAGCAGCCCAACGGGGGGCTTTAATCAGCCCCAGCATTTT. Amino acids: CASSPTGGFNQPQHF.

The table lists this clone with a few counts. The V and J genes are TRBV6-5 and TRBJ2-5, with D unclear. TRBJ2-7 matches the DNA end more closely, so the J call is doubtful. This CDR3 spans 13 amino acids. CDR1 and CDR2 from the germline V gene are MNHEY and SVGAGI. CDR3 amino acids: CASSYSMGYEQYF. The CDR3 DNA reads as TGTGCCAGCAGTTACTCGATGGGCTACGAGCAGTACTTC.